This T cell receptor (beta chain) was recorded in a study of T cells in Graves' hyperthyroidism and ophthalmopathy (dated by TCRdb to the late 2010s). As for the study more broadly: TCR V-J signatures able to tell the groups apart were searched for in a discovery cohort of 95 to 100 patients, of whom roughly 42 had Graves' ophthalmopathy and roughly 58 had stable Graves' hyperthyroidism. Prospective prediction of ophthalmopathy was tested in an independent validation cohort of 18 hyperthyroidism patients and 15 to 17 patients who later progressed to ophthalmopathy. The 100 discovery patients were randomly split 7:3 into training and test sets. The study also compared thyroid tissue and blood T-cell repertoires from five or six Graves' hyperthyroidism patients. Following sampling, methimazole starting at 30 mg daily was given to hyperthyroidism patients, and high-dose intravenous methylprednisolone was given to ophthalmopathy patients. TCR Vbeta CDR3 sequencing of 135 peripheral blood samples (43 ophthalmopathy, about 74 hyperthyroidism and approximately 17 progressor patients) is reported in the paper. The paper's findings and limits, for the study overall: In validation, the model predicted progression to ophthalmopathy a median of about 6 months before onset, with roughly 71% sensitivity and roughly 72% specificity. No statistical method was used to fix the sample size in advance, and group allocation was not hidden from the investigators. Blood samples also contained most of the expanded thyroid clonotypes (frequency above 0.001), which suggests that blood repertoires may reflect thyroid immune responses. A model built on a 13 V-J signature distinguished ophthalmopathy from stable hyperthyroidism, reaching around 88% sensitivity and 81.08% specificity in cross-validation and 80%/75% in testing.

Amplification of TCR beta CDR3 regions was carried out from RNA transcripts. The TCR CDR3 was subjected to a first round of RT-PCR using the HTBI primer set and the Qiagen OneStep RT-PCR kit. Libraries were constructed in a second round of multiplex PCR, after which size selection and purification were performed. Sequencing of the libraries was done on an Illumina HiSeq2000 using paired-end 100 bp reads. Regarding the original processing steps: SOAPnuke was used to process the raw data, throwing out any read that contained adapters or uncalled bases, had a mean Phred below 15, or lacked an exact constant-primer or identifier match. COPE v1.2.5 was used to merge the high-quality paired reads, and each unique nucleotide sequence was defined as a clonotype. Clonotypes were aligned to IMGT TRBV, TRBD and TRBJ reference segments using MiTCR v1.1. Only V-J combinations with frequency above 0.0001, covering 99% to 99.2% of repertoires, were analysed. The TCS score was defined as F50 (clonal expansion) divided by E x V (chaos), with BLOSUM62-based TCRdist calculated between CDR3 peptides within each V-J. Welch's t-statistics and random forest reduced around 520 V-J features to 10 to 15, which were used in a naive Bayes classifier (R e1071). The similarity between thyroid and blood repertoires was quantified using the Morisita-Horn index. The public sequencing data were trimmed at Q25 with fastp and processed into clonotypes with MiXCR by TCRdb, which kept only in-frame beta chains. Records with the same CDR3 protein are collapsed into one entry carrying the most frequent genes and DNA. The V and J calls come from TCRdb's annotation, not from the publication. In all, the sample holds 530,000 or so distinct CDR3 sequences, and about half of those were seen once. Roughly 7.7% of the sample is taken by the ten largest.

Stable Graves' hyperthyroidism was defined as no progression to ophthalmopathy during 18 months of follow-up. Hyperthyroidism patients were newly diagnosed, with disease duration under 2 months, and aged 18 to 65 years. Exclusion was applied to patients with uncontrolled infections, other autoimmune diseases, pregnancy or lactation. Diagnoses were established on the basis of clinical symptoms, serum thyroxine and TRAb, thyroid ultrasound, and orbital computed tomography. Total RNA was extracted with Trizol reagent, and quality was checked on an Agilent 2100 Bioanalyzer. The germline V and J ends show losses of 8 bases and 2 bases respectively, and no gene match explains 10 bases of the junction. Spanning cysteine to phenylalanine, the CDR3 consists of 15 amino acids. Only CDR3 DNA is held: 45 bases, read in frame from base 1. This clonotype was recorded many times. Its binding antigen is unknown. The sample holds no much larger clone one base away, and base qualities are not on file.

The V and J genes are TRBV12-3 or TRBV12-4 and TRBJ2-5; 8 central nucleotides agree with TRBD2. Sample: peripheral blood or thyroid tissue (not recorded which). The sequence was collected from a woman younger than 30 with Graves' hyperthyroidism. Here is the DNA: TGTGCCAGCCGATCCCCGACTAGCGAGCAAGAGACCCAGTACTTC. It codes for CASRSPTSEQETQYF.